These 12 T cell receptor beta chains originate from one sample sequenced in a study of T cell changes during pregnancy in multiple sclerosis (dated by TCRdb to between 2018 and 2021). The library was prepared using the immunoSEQ multiplex PCR assay. TCRdb's version of the immuneACCESS table is confined to in-frame rearrangements and falls short of the full clone set. An unresolved V gene accounts for under half of the shortfall where checked; the remainder is of unknown origin. The sample includes approximately 30,000 clones, with roughly 89% observed a single time. About 0.5% of the sample lies in the top ten. The sample in question was CD4+ T cells from peripheral blood mononuclear cells, obtained in the first trimester of pregnancy. The origin of the receptors is a female donor in good health, enrolled as a control in a pregnancy study.

The table lists this clone with a count of one. The chain employs TRBV19 and TRBJ1-1; maybe TRBD1 (5 bases). Germline assignment: CDR1 LNHDA and CDR2 SQIVND (reference sequence). This CDR3 is built from 13 residues. The V gene lost 4 bases and the J gene lost 5 bases, with 11 bases spanning the gap. Here the CDR3 reads CASSTNPGTEAFF. The CDR3 bases are TGTGCCAGTAGTACAAACCCAGGGACTGAAGCTTTCTTT.

The V gene is TRBV7-2, the J gene TRBJ1-5; the match to TRBD1 covers 8 bases. Looked up from germline, CDR1 is SGHTA and CDR2 is FQGNSA. With 4 bases clipped from V and 0 bases from J, the junction kept 8 bases outside the gene matches. The CDR3 is 17 amino acids. CDR3 in amino acids: CASSSGTGGLSNQPQHF. CDR3 bases: TGTGCCAGCAGCTCCGGGACAGGCGGCCTTAGCAATCAGCCCCAGCATTTT. Together with reference TRBV7-2 and TRBJ1-5, the CDR3 gives the full variable domain: GAGVSQSPSNKVTEKGKDVELRCDPISGHTALYWYRQSLGQGLEFLIYFQGNSAPDKSGLPSDRFSAERTGGSVSTLTIQRTQQEDSAVYLCASSSGTGGLSNQPQHFGDGTRLSIL.

This clone came up once. V gene TRBV28 combines with J gene TRBJ1-3, with TRBD1 matching over 7 bases. J gave up 0 bases and V 6 bases, and 2 bases lay outside the gene matches. The CDR3 covers 14 residues. Germline V gene lookup returns CDR1 MDHEN and CDR2 SYDVKM. The CDR3 nucleotides read TGTGCCAGCAGCCCAGGGGGCTCTGGAAACACCATATATTTT. It is translated as CASSPGGSGNTIYF. The full variable domain, in which reference TRBV28 and TRBJ1-3 provide the parts outside the CDR3, is DVKVTQSSRYLVKRTGEKVFLECVQDMDHENMFWYRQDPGLGLRLIYFSYDVKMKEKGDIPEGYSVSREKKERFSLILESASTNQTSMYLCASSPGGSGNTIYFGEGSWLTVV.

V is TRBV10-3 and J is TRBJ1-5, with D maybe TRBD1 (5 bases). The CDR3 is 14 amino acids. From germline, CDR1 is ENHRY and CDR2 SYGVKD. V lost 4 bases to trimming and J lost 8 bases, with 15 bases between them. The CDR3 region is CAISVGSGREPQHF. The CDR3 DNA is TGTGCCATCAGTGTGGGGTCAGGGAGGGAGCCCCAGCATTTT.

The chain is built from TRBV7-2 and TRBJ2-7; D is possibly TRBD2 (5 bases). CDR1 and CDR2 (germline): SGHTA, FQGNSA. Trimming shortened V by 6 bases and J by 4 bases, and 16 bases separated the two germline ends. This CDR3 comprises 14 residues. CDR3 amino acids: CASSQSAGGYEQYF. In DNA, the CDR3 is TGTGCCAGCAGTCAATCGGCGGGTGGTTACGAGCAGTACTTC.

V usage is TRBV2 and J usage is TRBJ2-7; tentative D call: TRBD1 (6 bases). The CDR3 is made up of 13 amino acids. Germline V gene data show CDR1 as SNHLY and CDR2 as FYNNEI. Trimming stripped 4 bases from V and 5 bases from J, with 12 bases between. As DNA, the CDR3 is TGTGCCAGCAGTGTACAGGGTAACGACGAGCAGTACTTC. Amino acids: CASSVQGNDEQYF. Using reference TRBV2 and TRBJ2-7 for the parts outside the CDR3, the full variable domain is EPEVTQTPSHQVTQMGQEVILRCVPISNHLYFYWYRQILGQKVEFLVSFYNNEISEKSEIFDDQFSVERPDGSNFTLKIRSTKLEDSAMYFCASSVQGNDEQYFGPGTRLTVT.

The rearrangement joins TRBV7-2 to TRBJ2-1; 12 bases align to TRBD2. The CDR3 contains 16 residues. The ends lost 2 bases at V and 5 bases at J; junction bases unmatched: 4. Germline-derived CDR1 and CDR2 are SGHTA and FQGNSA. The CDR3 protein is CASSLHLAGGNNEQFF. The CDR3 coding sequence is TGTGCCAGCAGCTTACATCTAGCGGGAGGGAACAATGAGCAGTTCTTC.

The genes are TRBV7-9 and TRBJ2-1; 10 bases align to TRBD2. Germline values: CDR1 SEHNR, CDR2 FQNEAQ (reference sequence). The CDR3 has 17 amino acids. V trimming: 5 bases; J trimming: 7 bases; junction bases outside the gene matches: 14. For the CDR3, the DNA is TGTGCCAGCAGCCCCCTTGAAGCGGGAGGGCCGGTGAATGAGCAGTTCTTC. Protein: CASSPLEAGGPVNEQFF.

This chain links TRBV14 with TRBJ2-1, with TRBD1 matching 7 bases. With V trimmed by 4 bases and J by 6 bases, 9 bases remained unmatched. Germline V gene lookup returns CDR1 SGHDN and CDR2 FVKESK. This CDR3 contains 15 residues. The DNA for the CDR3 is TGTGCCAGCAGCCCACAGGGGCGAAAACGCAATGAGCAGTTCTTC. Protein sequence: CASSPQGRKRNEQFF.

This clone was detected only once. The chain has TRBV11-2 and TRBJ1-3, with D perhaps matching TRBD1 (6 bases). V lost 2 bases and J 4 bases, leaving 12 bases between the germline ends. The CDR3 contains 15 residues. Germline CDR1 reads SGHAT; CDR2 reads FQNNGV. The CDR3 DNA follows: TGTGCCAGCAGCTTACAACAGGGTGGCGGAAACACCATATATTTT. It specifies CASSLQQGGGNTIYF.

The chain recombines TRBV5-4 with TRBJ2-3; 11 nucleotides align to TRBD2. The junction had 10 bases not matched to a gene; V was cut back by 7 bases and J by 0 bases. In germline, CDR1 is SGHNT, CDR2 YYREEE (reference sequence). The CDR3 is 17 amino acids. In DNA, the CDR3 is TGTGCCAGCGCTACCAGGACTAGCGGGTCTAGCACAGATACGCAGTATTTT. Its protein is CASATRTSGSSTDTQYF.

The rearrangement links TRBV27 to TRBJ2-3, with D perhaps matching TRBD2 (5 bases). Per germline, CDR1 MNHEY and CDR2 SMNVEV (reference sequence). V gave up 5 bases and J gave up 5 bases, with 11 bases separating them. This CDR3 is built from 13 residues. DNA for the CDR3: TGTGCCAGCAGTGGACTGGCAGGAGATACGCAGTATTTT. Translating gives CASSGLAGDTQYF.